The 10 T cell receptor beta chains given below trace back to one sample, sequenced in a study of T-cell reconstitution after alpha-beta-depleted transplantation in children. As it was prepared, the TCRbeta library received unique molecular identifiers. TCRdb processed the PCR reads anew with MiXCR; each CDR3 protein has one entry. The data show 400,000 to 450,000 distinct CDR3 sequences, over 40% seen once. The input for sequencing was PBMCs, taken before TCRalphabeta/CD19-depleted stem cell transplant. The receptors come from a girl aged 2-10 years with aplastic anemia, due to receive a stem cell transplant.

In its sample, this clonotype was seen many times. The chain recombines TRBV12-3 or TRBV12-4 with TRBJ2-2; a weak D match, TRBD1 (5 bases). V lost 2 bases and J 6 bases, leaving 10 bases between the germline ends. The CDR3 has 14 amino acids. The CDR3 DNA is TGTGCCAGCAGTTTAAGGGGCGCCGCCGGGGAGCTGTTTTTT. Its translation is CASSLRGAAGELFF.

This clonotype was detected many times. The chain recombines TRBV4-1 with TRBJ1-4; the match to TRBD1 covers 7 bases. The CDR3 contains 15 residues. The V gene end was trimmed by 5 bases and the J gene end by 6 bases; junction bases not matched to a gene: 9. Germline assignment: CDR1 MGHRA and CDR2 YSYEKL. The CDR3 coding sequence is TGCGCCAGCAGCGTCCAGGGGGGTAGGGATGAAAAACTGTTTTTT. As protein: CASSVQGGRDEKLFF.

This clonotype was observed at least ten times. V usage is TRBV5-1 and J usage is TRBJ1-2, with unresolved D. Trimming left V 0 bases short and J 5 bases short, with 11 bases between. The CDR3 is 14 residues long. Germline-derived CDR1 and CDR2 are SGHRS and YFSETQ. The CDR3 nucleotides are TGCGCCAGCAGCTTGGAGCGGCAGACTTATGGCTACACCTTC. Its protein is CASSLERQTYGYTF. Based on the CDR3 plus reference TRBV5-1 and TRBJ1-2, the full variable domain is KAGVTQTPRYLIKTRGQQVTLSCSPISGHRSVSWYQQTPGQGLQFLFEYFSETQRNKGNFPGRFSGRQFSNSRSEMNVSTLELGDSALYLCASSLERQTYGYTFGSGTRLTVV.

This chain links TRBV20-1 with TRBJ1-2, with TRBD1 identical over 9 bases. Germline V lookup: CDR1 DFQATT, CDR2 SNEGSKA (reference sequence). J gave up 4 bases and V 4 bases, and 4 bases lay outside the gene matches. The CDR3 totals 13 residues. The CDR3 DNA reads TGCAGTGCTACCGACAGGGGGGTCTATGGCTACACCTTC. Its translation is CSATDRGVYGYTF.

This clonotype came up a few times. The rearrangement links TRBV28 to TRBJ2-3, with TRBD1 matching 9 bases. V shed 2 bases and J 1 base; nucleotides not matched to a gene: 13. Germline-derived CDR1 and CDR2 are MDHEN and SYDVKM. The CDR3 runs to 19 residues. CDR3 bases: TGTGCCAGCAGTTTAACAACAGGGGGCAGGGGTTACGGCACAGATACGCAGTATTTT. Translating gives CASSLTTGGRGYGTDTQYF.

Concerning this clonotype: A read error may produce the germline difference seen at one junction end. The V gene is TRBV5-5, the J gene TRBJ2-7, with 8 bases fitting TRBD2. From germline, CDR1 is SGHKS and CDR2 YYEKEE (reference sequence). The length of the CDR3 is 14 residues. The CDR3 bases are TGCGCCAGCAGCTTGACGGGAGGGGGCTACGAGCAGTACTTC. Translation: CASSLTGGGYEQYF.

The rearrangement uses TRBV5-1 and TRBJ2-7, with 7 bases fitting TRBD1. Per the germline V gene, CDR1 is SGHRS and CDR2 is YFSETQ. V was clipped by 2 bases and J by 4 bases; unmatched bases: 9. CDR3 length equals 15 residues. The CDR3 nucleotides read TGCGCCAGCAGCTTAGGGACAGTCCCTATGTACGAGCAGTACTTC. Translating gives CASSLGTVPMYEQYF.

J is TRBJ2-3 and V is TRBV20-1; D is perhaps TRBD1 (6 bases). Germline values: CDR1 DFQATT, CDR2 SNEGSKA (reference sequence). The CDR3 covers 14 residues. Between the trimmed V and J ends, which lost 4 bases and 1 base, there was a span of 12 bases. CDR3 nucleotide sequence: TGCAGTGCTACCAAACAGGGAGGCACAGATACGCAGTATTTT. It codes for CSATKQGGTDTQYF.

This sequence joins TRBV20-1 and TRBJ2-7; 14 nucleotides match TRBD2. V shed 0 bases, J shed 9 bases, and the junction held 16 bases outside the gene matches. The length of the CDR3 is 18 residues. Germline V gene sequence: CDR1 DFQATT, CDR2 SNEGSKA (reference sequence). The CDR3 protein is CSARDRGAGTSGSRRQYF. In DNA form, the CDR3 reads TGCAGTGCTAGAGATCGGGGGGCAGGGACTAGCGGGAGTCGGAGGCAGTACTTC.

This clonotype was observed at least ten times. The chain joins TRBV7-2 to TRBJ1-5; no definite D call. Germline loops: CDR1 SGHTA, CDR2 FQGNSA. The V and J ends lost 5 bases and 3 bases respectively, with 5 bases between them. The CDR3 is 12 amino acids. The CDR3 region is CASSLPNQPQHF. The CDR3 DNA reads TGTGCCAGCAGCCTACCCAATCAGCCCCAGCATTTT.